A single sample is the source of the 11 T cell receptor beta chains below, sequenced in a study of cytomegalovirus exposure and HLA in healthy donors. TCRdb keeps only in-frame clones here, not all; method: immunoSEQ multiplex PCR. The table lists 150,000 to 200,000 clones, 75% to 90% of them singletons. Sequencing was done on a sample of PBMCs. The receptors here all came from a man younger than 35 in good health and CMV-seropositive.

The chain carries TRBV6-6 and TRBJ2-1; TRBD2 might be the D (5 bases). Trimming pared 6 bases from V and 3 bases from J, leaving 9 bases between. The CDR3 is 13 amino acids. CDR1 is MNHNY, CDR2 SVGAGI, per germline (reference sequence). CDR3 nucleotides: TGTGCCAGCAGCCCGGGGAGCTACAATGAGCAGTTCTTC. This sequence encodes CASSPGSYNEQFF.

The chain has TRBV7-9 and TRBJ2-7; no clear D gene. The V gene's germline CDR1 is SEHNR and CDR2 FQNEAQ (reference sequence). The CDR3 is 12 amino acids. With 1 base removed from V and 6 bases from J, the gap between germline ends came to 7 bases. The CDR3 sequence: CASSLVQLEQYF. CDR3 DNA sequence: TGTGCCAGCAGCTTAGTACAGCTCGAGCAGTACTTC.

This sequence joins TRBV7-2 and TRBJ2-3; D unresolved. Germline V CDR1 and CDR2: SGHTA, FQGNSA. This CDR3 is built from 13 residues. Trimming removed 5 bases at V and 1 base at J, with 7 bases between. The CDR3 region is CASSPGRTDTQYF. DNA for the CDR3: TGTGCCAGCAGCCCTGGGCGCACAGATACGCAGTATTTT. Based on the CDR3 plus reference TRBV7-2 and TRBJ2-3, the full variable domain is GAGVSQSPSNKVTEKGKDVELRCDPISGHTALYWYRQSLGQGLEFLIYFQGNSAPDKSGLPSDRFSAERTGGSVSTLTIQRTQQEDSAVYLCASSPGRTDTQYFGPGTRLTVL.

The V and J genes are TRBV6-6 and TRBJ2-5; no reliable D call. Germline CDR1 reads MNHNY; CDR2 reads SVGAGI (reference sequence). The CDR3 sequence is 13 residues long. Trimming left V 7 bases short and J 1 base short, with 10 bases between. CDR3 sequence reads: CASTRLIQETQYF. DNA of the CDR3: TGTGCCAGCACCCGACTTATCCAAGAGACCCAGTACTTC.

This chain joins TRBV6-5 and TRBJ1-1; D is undetermined. V gave up 6 bases and J gave up 6 bases, with 14 bases separating them. Germline V gene sequence: CDR1 MNHEY, CDR2 SVGAGI. CDR3 length equals 13 residues. The CDR3 DNA is TGTGCCAGCAGCACTGGGAGTCGGGCTGAAGCTTTCTTT. Translating it yields CASSTGSRAEAFF.

This clone was detected only a few times. This CDR3 reads CASTNGGGQFF. CDR3 DNA: TGTGCCAGTACTAATGGAGGGGGCCAGTTCTTC. The chain joins TRBV19 to TRBJ2-1; possible D gene TRBD1, 7 bases. The CDR3 runs to 11 residues. Trimming removed 7 bases at V and 13 bases at J, with 14 bases between. The V gene's germline CDR1 is LNHDA and CDR2 SQIVND (reference sequence). The full variable domain, its missing parts supplied by reference TRBV19 and TRBJ2-1, is DGGITQSPKYLFRKEGQNVTLSCEQNLNHDAMYWYRQDPGQGLRLIYYSQIVNDFQKGDIAEGYSVSREKKESFPLTVTSAQKNPTAFYLCASTNGGGQFFGPGTRLTVL.

The V and J genes are TRBV25-1 and TRBJ1-5; maybe TRBD1 (5 bases). The CDR3 loop spans 18 amino acids. V lost 0 bases, J lost 2 bases, and 17 bases lay in between. Germline assignment: CDR1 MGHDK and CDR2 SYGVNS. The CDR3 region is CASSEYSGRVLGNQPQHF. The CDR3 nucleotides are TGTGCCAGCAGTGAATATTCCGGCAGGGTATTGGGCAATCAGCCCCAGCATTTT.

The chain recombines TRBV30 with TRBJ2-2; 8 positions agree with TRBD2. CDR1 is GTSNPN and CDR2 is SVGIG in the germline V gene (reference sequence). Trimming at V came to 5 bases and at J to 0 bases, leaving 11 bases not matched to a gene. This CDR3 is built from 17 residues. CDR3 in DNA: TGTGCCTGGGACGTGGACGTAGCGGGACCGAACACCGGGGAGCTGTTTTTT. The encoded protein is CAWDVDVAGPNTGELFF.

The chain links TRBV7-6 to TRBJ2-3; 9 positions agree with TRBD2. The germline V gene encodes CDR1 SGHVS and CDR2 FNYEAQ. J gave up 2 bases and V 4 bases, and 7 bases lay outside the gene matches. This CDR3 is built from 16 residues. As DNA, the CDR3 is TGTGCCAGCAGCTCTGGACTAGCGAGACCCACAGATACGCAGTATTTT. It codes for CASSSGLARPTDTQYF.

The chain recombines TRBV6-1 with TRBJ2-3; D gene uncertain. CDR1 is MNHNS, CDR2 SASEGT, per germline. Between the trimmed V and J ends, which lost 6 bases and 0 bases, there was a span of 10 bases. The CDR3 spans 14 residues. CDR3 region: CASRAPFSTDTQYF. For the CDR3, the DNA is TGTGCCAGCAGGGCTCCGTTTAGCACAGATACGCAGTATTTT.

The CDR3 is CASSDSSGGAHNEQFF. The CDR3 nucleotides read TGTGCCAGCAGTGATTCCAGCGGGGGGGCCCACAATGAGCAGTTCTTC. The V call is TRBV25-1, the J call TRBJ2-1, with 10 bases that match TRBD2. The J segment lost 5 bases and the V segment lost 3 bases, leaving 7 bases of the junction unmatched. The CDR3 sequence is 16 residues long. Per the germline V gene, CDR1 is MGHDK and CDR2 is SYGVNS.